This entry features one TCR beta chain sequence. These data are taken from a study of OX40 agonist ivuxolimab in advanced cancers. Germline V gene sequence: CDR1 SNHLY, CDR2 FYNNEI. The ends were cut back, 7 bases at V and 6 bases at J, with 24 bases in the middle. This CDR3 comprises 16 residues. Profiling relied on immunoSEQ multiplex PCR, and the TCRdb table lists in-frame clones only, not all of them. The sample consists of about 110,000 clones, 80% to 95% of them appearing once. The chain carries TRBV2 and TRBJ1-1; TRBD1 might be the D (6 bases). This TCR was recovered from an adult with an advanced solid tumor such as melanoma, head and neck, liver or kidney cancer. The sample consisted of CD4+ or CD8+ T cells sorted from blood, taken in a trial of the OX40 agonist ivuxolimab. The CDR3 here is CASKGGLGRFGAEAFF. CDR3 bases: TGTGCCAGCAAAGGGGGGTTGGGGAGGTTTGGTGCTGAAGCTTTCTTT.